This entry concerns a single T cell receptor beta chain. CDR1 is SEHNR, CDR2 FQNEAQ, per germline (reference sequence). J was trimmed by 10 bases and V by 3 bases; bases with no gene match: 2. This CDR3 is 13 amino acids long. This record comes from a study of T cell changes during pregnancy in multiple sclerosis. Sequenced by immunoSEQ multiplex PCR; TCRdb stores in-frame clones only, minus some. Of some 23,000 clones listed, 86% were seen once; the top ten hold 10% to 15%. The rearrangement links TRBV7-9 to TRBJ2-1; 11 nucleotides line up with TRBD2. The TCR comes from a female donor in good health, enrolled as a control in a pregnancy study. The input for sequencing was CD8+ T cells from peripheral blood mononuclear cells, taken in the first trimester of pregnancy. The CDR3 DNA reads as TGTGCCAGCAGCTTCAGACTAGCGGGGGAGCAGTTCTTC. Protein: CASSFRLAGEQFF.